This T cell receptor (beta chain) was obtained from a study of CD8+ T cells in alopecia areata. As for the study in general: A regimen of oral tofacitinib, 5 to 10 mg twice daily, was given to treated patients.

Study-wide results and caveats: Many expanded lesional clones persisted in scalp and blood during tofacitinib.

RNA extraction and reverse transcription yielded cDNA as sequencing template. The data were produced by immunoSEQ multiplex PCR, yet TCRdb's version contains in-frame clones alone and is incomplete. The sample holds 190,000 or so clones, 55% to 75% seen once. Trimming took off 0 bases at V and 0 bases at J, with 11 bases between the two ends. The CDR3 extends over 16 amino acids. This clone was observed a few times. As yet, its antigen is unknown. Regarding treatment: oral pan-JAK inhibitor, 5-10 mg twice daily. Patients with alopecia areata provided lesional scalp punch biopsies as well as peripheral blood.

This clonotype was obtained from a human donor with alopecia areata. The chain uses TRBV23-1 and TRBJ2-5; D is perhaps TRBD2 (5 bases). TRBV23-1 is marked as an open reading frame, function uncertain. Source: CD4+ T cells sorted from blood, taken at week 24, from a patient treated with tofacitinib. The chain's CDR3 is CASSQSSVWYQETQYF. The DNA of the CDR3 is TGCGCCAGCAGTCAATCTAGCGTCTGGTACCAAGAGACCCAGTACTTC.